One sample yielded the 26 T cell receptor beta chains listed below, sequenced in a study of T cells after yellow fever vaccination (dated by TCRdb to about 2019). The protocol used for the library was 5' RACE. The data were produced on an Illumina HiSeq 2500. The public reads were reanalyzed by TCRdb: fastp trimming at Q25, MiXCR alignment, in-frame beta chains only. Records with the same CDR3 protein are collapsed into one entry carrying the most frequent genes and DNA. In this sample the table shows some 600,000 distinct CDR3 sequences, about 15% of which occur a single time. The leading ten clones occupy around a sixth of the sample. According to the study, the label for this sample's treatment or condition signals: live attenuated yellow fever vaccine strain. The specimen comprised PBMCs, sampled 4 to 6 days after the first yellow fever vaccination. The receptors stem from a man aged 18 to 30 who received the YFV17D yellow fever vaccine.

The chain employs TRBV5-1 and TRBJ1-5; 8 nucleotides align to TRBD1. The V gene's germline CDR1 is SGHRS and CDR2 YFSETQ. This CDR3 spans 16 amino acids. V shed 3 bases and J 5 bases; nucleotides not matched to a gene: 10. The CDR3 loop reads CASSSGTGGGDQPQHF. The CDR3 DNA reads TGCGCCAGCAGCTCCGGGACAGGTGGGGGCGATCAGCCCCAGCATTTT. Full variable domain (outside the CDR3, taken from reference TRBV5-1 and TRBJ1-5): KAGVTQTPRYLIKTRGQQVTLSCSPISGHRSVSWYQQTPGQGLQFLFEYFSETQRNKGNFPGRFSGRQFSNSRSEMNVSTLELGDSALYLCASSSGTGGGDQPQHFGDGTRLSIL.

This clonotype turned up a few times. The chain joins TRBV6-2 or TRBV6-3 to TRBJ2-7; D gene unclear. CDR3 length equals 13 residues. From germline, CDR1 is MNHEY and CDR2 SVGEGT. Trimming cost V 0 bases and J 6 bases, with 9 bases left between them. CDR3 bases: TGTGCCAGCAGTTACTCCCCCCAGGCCGAGCAGTACGTC. Protein product: CASSYSPQAEQYV.

V is TRBV5-6 and J is TRBJ2-5; 9 nucleotides agree with TRBD2. Trimming removed 3 bases from V and 5 bases from J; junction bases left unmatched: 11. Germline CDR1 and CDR2: SGHDT and YYEEEE. CDR3 length equals 16 residues. CDR3 DNA: TGTGCCAGCAGCTGGACCCTTAGCGGGGGCCCCGAGACCCAGTACTTC. Amino acid sequence: CASSWTLSGGPETQYF.

The chain couples TRBV6-2 or TRBV6-3 to TRBJ1-5; D ambiguous. V was shortened by 7 bases and J by 5 bases, with 18 bases between the two germline ends. The germline gives CDR1 MNHEY, CDR2 SVGEGT. The CDR3 is 15 amino acids. The CDR3 spells CASTPAGESYQPQHF. For the CDR3, the DNA is TGTGCCAGCACGCCCGCCGGGGAATCTTATCAGCCCCAGCATTTT.

This chain uses TRBV30 with TRBJ2-1; 8 positions agree with TRBD1. This CDR3 has 16 residues. V was clipped by 0 bases and J by 3 bases; unmatched bases: 7. CDR1 and CDR2 (germline): GTSNPN, SVGIG (reference sequence). The CDR3 bases are TGTGCCTGGAGTGTACCAGGGGGCTTGAACTACAATGAGCAGTTCTTC. Its protein product is CAWSVPGGLNYNEQFF. The whole variable domain, filled in from reference TRBV30 and TRBJ2-1, reads SQTIHQWPATLVQPVGSPLSLECTVEGTSNPNLYWYRQAAGRGLQLLFYSVGIGQISSEVPQNLSASRPQDRQFILSSKKLLLSDSGFYLCAWSVPGGLNYNEQFFGPGTRLTVL.

J is TRBJ1-5 and V is TRBV4-3; TRBD1 aligns across 9 bases. The CDR3 consists of 15 residues. Per the germline V gene, CDR1 is LGHNA and CDR2 is YSLEER. With V trimmed by 3 bases and J by 3 bases, 3 bases remained unmatched. The chain's CDR3 is CASSQRTGDNQPQHF. Written as DNA, the CDR3 is TGCGCCAGCAGCCAGCGGACAGGGGACAATCAGCCCCAGCATTTT.

The rearrangement links TRBV7-2 to TRBJ1-2; TRBD1 is a possible D gene (5 bases). Trimming took off 5 bases at V and 6 bases at J, with 13 bases between the two ends. CDR1 and CDR2 (germline): SGHTA, FQGNSA. There are 13 residues in the CDR3. The chain's CDR3 is CASSHPQGHGYTF. The DNA of the CDR3 is TGTGCCAGCAGCCATCCCCAGGGTCATGGCTACACCTTC.

This clonotype was recorded a few times. This rearrangement joins TRBV11-2 to TRBJ2-7; D uncertain. This CDR3 contains 14 residues. The V gene's germline CDR1 is SGHAT and CDR2 FQNNGV. Trimming left V 4 bases short and J 7 bases short, with 17 bases between. CDR3 DNA sequence: TGTGCCAGCAGCTCCCTGGGGTGGGAAGGTGAGCAGTACTTC. Protein: CASSSLGWEGEQYF.

This clonotype was seen more than once but under ten times. The chain recombines TRBV5-4 with TRBJ2-6; a possible D gene is TRBD1 (5 bases). V was cut by 0 bases and J by 0 bases, with 16 bases left in between. The CDR3 has 19 amino acids. CDR1 is SGHNT, CDR2 YYREEE, per germline (reference sequence). The CDR3 reads CASSLVTGRIHSGANVLTF. DNA of the CDR3: TGTGCCAGCAGCTTGGTTACAGGACGGATTCACTCTGGGGCCAACGTCCTGACTTTC.

The gene calls are TRBV9 and TRBJ2-1; D ambiguous. CDR1 and CDR2 from the germline V gene are SGDLS and YYNGEE. Trimming pared 0 bases from V and 10 bases from J, leaving 11 bases between. The CDR3 covers 13 residues. The CDR3 sequence is CASSVVLRSEQFF. As DNA, the CDR3 is TGTGCCAGCAGCGTAGTCCTGCGCAGCGAGCAGTTCTTC.

This clonotype was counted between two and nine times. The chain is built from TRBV7-9 and TRBJ1-1; D is uncertain. Germline V lookup: CDR1 SEHNR, CDR2 FQNEAQ (reference sequence). Between the trimmed V and J ends, which lost 3 bases and 1 base, there was a span of 9 bases. The length of the CDR3 is 14 residues. CDR3 in amino acids: CASSLLRGNTEAFF. The CDR3 nucleotides read TGTGCCAGCAGCTTGTTGCGAGGGAACACTGAAGCTTTCTTT.

This clonotype was picked up many times. This sequence joins TRBV7-9 and TRBJ2-2, with 8 positions matching TRBD2. The V gene end was trimmed by 6 bases and the J gene end by 6 bases; junction bases not matched to a gene: 9. CDR3 size: 15 residues. Germline V gene data show CDR1 as SEHNR and CDR2 as FQNEAQ (reference sequence). CDR3 DNA sequence: TGTGCCAGCAGGTTTACAGGACTAGCTGCCGGGGAGCTGTTTTTT. Amino acid sequence: CASRFTGLAAGELFF.

The J gene is TRBJ2-7, the V gene TRBV2, with 8 bases that match TRBD1. V shed 2 bases and J 2 bases; nucleotides not matched to a gene: 17. The germline gives CDR1 SNHLY, CDR2 FYNNEI. The CDR3 contains 19 residues. CDR3 sequence: CASSESGRGPENPPYEQYF. DNA for the CDR3: TGTGCCAGCAGTGAAAGTGGCAGGGGGCCAGAAAATCCCCCCTACGAGCAGTACTTC.

This clonotype was seen a handful of times. The gene calls are TRBV7-2 and TRBJ1-2; D perhaps matches TRBD1 (6 bases). V gave up 5 bases and J gave up 4 bases, with 14 bases separating them. The CDR3 has 14 residues. CDR1 is SGHTA, CDR2 FQGNSA, per germline. The CDR3 DNA reads TGTGCCAGCAGCATCCGGGACAAGGCCTATGGCTACACCTTC. This codes for CASSIRDKAYGYTF. Looking up the rest from reference TRBV7-2 and TRBJ1-2 gives the full variable domain: GAGVSQSPSNKVTEKGKDVELRCDPISGHTALYWYRQSLGQGLEFLIYFQGNSAPDKSGLPSDRFSAERTGGSVSTLTIQRTQQEDSAVYLCASSIRDKAYGYTFGSGTRLTVV.

The genes are TRBV7-2 and TRBJ2-3, with TRBD2 identical over 8 bases. The J segment lost 7 bases and the V segment lost 5 bases, leaving 5 bases of the junction unmatched. Germline-derived CDR1 and CDR2 are SGHTA and FQGNSA. This CDR3 has 13 amino acids. The CDR3 sequence is CASSLGGGNTQYF. The CDR3 bases are TGTGCCAGCAGCCTCGGGGGGGGAAATACGCAGTATTTT.

This clonotype was detected a few times. The J gene is TRBJ2-2, the V gene TRBV9; D unresolved. The V gene's germline CDR1 is SGDLS and CDR2 YYNGEE. CDR3 length: 14 amino acids. V was clipped by 0 bases and J by 7 bases, with 10 bases between them. This CDR3 reads CASSVGHPSGELFF. The CDR3 bases are TGTGCCAGCAGCGTAGGCCACCCCAGCGGGGAGCTGTTTTTT.

Regarding this clonotype: A much larger clone differs from this one at a single base, so this may be a read error. The DNA for the CDR3 is TGTGCCAGCAGCGAGGGCTCTCCCTACAATGAGCAGTCCTTC. Residues: CASSEGSPYNEQSF. The chain carries TRBV9 and TRBJ2-1; D gene ambiguous. Germline V lookup: CDR1 SGDLS, CDR2 YYNGEE. This CDR3 spans 14 amino acids.

The chain carries TRBV5-4 and TRBJ2-3; 8 nucleotides agree with TRBD2. This CDR3 comprises 16 residues. V shed 2 bases, J shed 2 bases, and the junction held 7 bases outside the gene matches. CDR1 is SGHNT, CDR2 YYREEE, per germline (reference sequence). This chain's CDR3 is CASSFSQRGSTDTQYF. CDR3 nucleotide sequence: TGTGCCAGCAGCTTCTCGCAGCGGGGGTCCACAGATACGCAGTATTTT.

This clonotype turned up a few times. This chain uses TRBV7-2 with TRBJ1-5, with TRBD1 identical over 7 bases. The CDR3 totals 14 residues. Germline lookup yields CDR1 SGHTA and CDR2 FQGNSA. Trimming at V came to 6 bases and at J to 6 bases, leaving 8 bases not matched to a gene. The CDR3 here is CASRQGPLSQPQHF. Here the CDR3 DNA reads TGTGCCAGCAGACAGGGGCCCCTAAGTCAGCCCCAGCATTTT. Looking up the rest from reference TRBV7-2 and TRBJ1-5 gives the full variable domain: GAGVSQSPSNKVTEKGKDVELRCDPISGHTALYWYRQSLGQGLEFLIYFQGNSAPDKSGLPSDRFSAERTGGSVSTLTIQRTQQEDSAVYLCASRQGPLSQPQHFGDGTRLSIL.

The chain links TRBV10-3 to TRBJ2-3; D possibly matches TRBD1 or TRBD2 (5 bases each). V was clipped by 9 bases and J by 6 bases, with 22 bases between them. There are 15 residues in the CDR3. The germline V gene encodes CDR1 ENHRY and CDR2 SYGVKD. The CDR3 here is CAIGTVDRPGDTQYF. The CDR3 region has the DNA TGTGCCATTGGGACGGTTGACCGACCGGGCGATACGCAGTATTTT.

This clonotype was detected only a few times. The chain employs TRBV6-2 or TRBV6-3 and TRBJ2-5; D remains ambiguous. Deletions cut 4 bases from V and 5 bases from J, with 8 bases between. This CDR3 is built from 12 residues. Germline V gene lookup returns CDR1 MNHEY and CDR2 SVGEGT. CDR3 sequence reads: CASSSALETQYF. CDR3 sequence (DNA): TGTGCCAGCAGTTCGGCGCTGGAGACCCAGTACTTC.

The chain is built from TRBV21-1 and TRBJ2-2; the DNA was not used to check the table's D call, TRBD1. TRBV21-1 is tagged as a pseudogene. The length of the CDR3 is 16 residues. The CDR3, as DNA: TGTGCCAGCAGACTAAATCAGGGGGCGAACACCGGGGAGCTGTTTTTT. Residues: CASRLNQGANTGELFF.

The chain carries TRBV6-2 or TRBV6-3 and TRBJ2-5, with TRBD2 identical over 7 bases. Trimming at V came to 2 bases and at J to 3 bases, leaving 0 bases not matched to a gene. Germline assignment: CDR1 MNHEY and CDR2 SVGEGT. This CDR3 has 13 amino acids. CDR3 protein: CASSYGTKETQYF. CDR3 nucleotide sequence: TGTGCCAGCAGTTACGGGACTAAAGAGACCCAGTACTTC.

This clonotype was seen a handful of times. The V gene is TRBV15, the J gene TRBJ2-3; perhaps TRBD2 as D (6 bases). CDR3 length equals 13 residues. V lost 4 bases and J lost 5, with 10 bases in between. Germline V CDR1 and CDR2: LNHNV, YYDKDF (reference sequence). Here the CDR3 DNA reads TGTGCCACCAGCACCCGACTAGAAGATACGCAGTATTTT. Amino acid sequence: CATSTRLEDTQYF. Filled out from reference TRBV15 and TRBJ2-3, the complete variable domain reads DAMVIQNPRYQVTQFGKPVTLSCSQTLNHNVMYWYQQKSSQAPKLLFHYYDKDFNNEADTPDNFQSRRPNTSFCFLDIRSPGLGDTAMYLCATSTRLEDTQYFGPGTRLTVL.

A few counts support this clonotype. This rearrangement joins TRBV6-5 to TRBJ2-5; the D is unclear. Germline CDR1 is MNHEY and CDR2 is SVGAGI. V was shortened by 2 bases and J by 5 bases, with 15 bases between the two germline ends. This CDR3 is built from 15 residues. As DNA, the CDR3 is TGTGCCAGCAGTTACCAACAGCCCACTTTCGAGACCCAGTACTTC. Translated: CASSYQQPTFETQYF.

This clonotype came up a few times. V gene TRBV20-1 combines with J gene TRBJ1-1; maybe TRBD1 (6 bases). Germline assignment: CDR1 DFQATT and CDR2 SNEGSKA (reference sequence). V lost 1 base and J lost 1, with 13 bases in between. The CDR3 has 15 residues. CDR3 in DNA: TGCAGTGCTAGAGCATCTTTAGGGGGGAACACTGAAGCTTTCTTT. This gives the protein CSARASLGGNTEAFF.